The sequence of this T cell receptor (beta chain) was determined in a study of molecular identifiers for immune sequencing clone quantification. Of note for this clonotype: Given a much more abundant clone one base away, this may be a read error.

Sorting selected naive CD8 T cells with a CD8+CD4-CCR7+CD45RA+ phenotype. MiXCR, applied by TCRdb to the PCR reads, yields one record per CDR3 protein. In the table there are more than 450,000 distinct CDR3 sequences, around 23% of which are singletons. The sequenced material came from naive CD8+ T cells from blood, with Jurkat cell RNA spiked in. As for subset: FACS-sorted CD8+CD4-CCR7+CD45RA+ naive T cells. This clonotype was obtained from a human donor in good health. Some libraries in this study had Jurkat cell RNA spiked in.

CDR3 sequence: CASSYGGANVLPF. The CDR3 region has the DNA TGTGCCAGCAGTTACGGGGGGGCCAACGTCCTGCCTTTC. V and J are TRBV6-5 and TRBJ2-6, with D perhaps matching TRBD2 (7 bases). CDR3 length equals 13 residues. Per germline, CDR1 MNHEY and CDR2 SVGAGI.